Each of the 2 T cell receptor beta chains below was sequenced from the same sample in a study of T cell changes during pregnancy in multiple sclerosis. Profiled with immunoSEQ multiplex PCR; TCRdb holds only in-frame clones, not every one. The sample yields some 66,000 clones, roughly 90% seen once. The material was CD8+ T cells from peripheral blood mononuclear cells, obtained before pregnancy. The receptors derive from a female donor with multiple sclerosis, enrolled in a pregnancy study.

The chain recombines TRBV27 with TRBJ2-2; D remains ambiguous. The CDR3 is 14 amino acids. V was shortened by 6 bases and J by 3 bases, with 11 bases between the two germline ends. Germline values: CDR1 MNHEY, CDR2 SMNVEV (reference sequence). CDR3 residues: CASRFSGDTGELFF. The CDR3 DNA is TGTGCCAGCAGATTCTCGGGTGACACCGGGGAGCTGTTTTTT.

This clone occurred once. The chain carries TRBV4-2 and TRBJ2-7; D is unresolved. Per the germline V gene, CDR1 is LGHNA and CDR2 is YNFKEQ. This CDR3 contains 15 residues. Deletions cut 1 base from V and 1 base from J, with 11 bases between. The CDR3: CASSQVVGLSYEQYF. In nucleotides, the CDR3 is TGTGCCAGCAGCCAAGTCGTCGGGTTATCCTACGAGCAGTACTTC.